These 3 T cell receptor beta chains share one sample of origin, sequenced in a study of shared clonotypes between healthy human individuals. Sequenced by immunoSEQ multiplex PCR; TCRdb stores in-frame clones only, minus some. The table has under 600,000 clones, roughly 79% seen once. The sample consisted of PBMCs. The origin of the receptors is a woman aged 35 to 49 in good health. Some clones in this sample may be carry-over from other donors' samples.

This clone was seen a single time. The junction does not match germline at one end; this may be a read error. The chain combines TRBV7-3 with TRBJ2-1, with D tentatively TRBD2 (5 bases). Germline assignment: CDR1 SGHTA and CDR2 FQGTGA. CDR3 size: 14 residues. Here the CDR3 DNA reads TGTGCCAGCAGCCCCGGGATCCTAACTCGTAATTTGCTCTTC. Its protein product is CASSPGILTRNLLF. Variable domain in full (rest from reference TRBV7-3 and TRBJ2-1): GAGVSQTPSNKVTEKGKYVELRCDPISGHTALYWYRQSLGQGPEFLIYFQGTGAADDSGLPNDRFFAVRPEGSVSTLKIQRTERGDSAVYLCASSPGILTRNLLFGPGTRLTVL.

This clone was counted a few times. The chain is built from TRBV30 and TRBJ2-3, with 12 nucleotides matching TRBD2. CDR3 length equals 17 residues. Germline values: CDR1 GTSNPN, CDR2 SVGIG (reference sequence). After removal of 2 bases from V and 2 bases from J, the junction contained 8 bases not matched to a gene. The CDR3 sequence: CAWSRSGLAGYTDTQYF. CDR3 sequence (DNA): TGTGCCTGGAGTCGATCCGGACTAGCGGGATACACAGATACGCAGTATTTT.

Written as DNA, the CDR3 is TGTGCCAGTAAGGGACAGGCATATGAAAAACTGTTTTTT. The encoded protein is CASKGQAYEKLFF. The V call is TRBV19, the J call TRBJ1-4; the match to TRBD1 covers 8 bases. Trimming removed 7 bases from V and 6 bases from J; junction bases left unmatched: 4. The germline CDR1 and CDR2 sequences are LNHDA and SQIVND (reference sequence). The CDR3 has 13 residues.